This TCR beta chain was recovered during a study of T-cell reconstitution after alpha-beta-depleted transplantation in children. Unique molecular identifiers tagged the TCRbeta library. TCRdb recomputed calls from the PCR reads with MiXCR, one row per CDR3 protein. The sample lists approximately 240,000 distinct CDR3 sequences; 9.7% were seen once. This clonotype was found many times. This CDR3 is built from 16 residues. CDR1 is MNHEY and CDR2 is SVGAGI in the germline V gene. J gave up 5 bases and V 1 base, and 6 bases lay outside the gene matches. The origin of this receptor is a human donor who donated a stem cell graft to a child with SCID. Specimen: PBMCs from the stem cell graft donor, collected from the stem cell graft. The chain joins TRBV6-5 to TRBJ2-2; 8 bases match TRBD1. CDR3 protein: CASSYFQGAPTGELFF. For the CDR3, the DNA is TGTGCCAGCAGTTACTTCCAGGGGGCGCCTACCGGGGAGCTGTTTTTT.